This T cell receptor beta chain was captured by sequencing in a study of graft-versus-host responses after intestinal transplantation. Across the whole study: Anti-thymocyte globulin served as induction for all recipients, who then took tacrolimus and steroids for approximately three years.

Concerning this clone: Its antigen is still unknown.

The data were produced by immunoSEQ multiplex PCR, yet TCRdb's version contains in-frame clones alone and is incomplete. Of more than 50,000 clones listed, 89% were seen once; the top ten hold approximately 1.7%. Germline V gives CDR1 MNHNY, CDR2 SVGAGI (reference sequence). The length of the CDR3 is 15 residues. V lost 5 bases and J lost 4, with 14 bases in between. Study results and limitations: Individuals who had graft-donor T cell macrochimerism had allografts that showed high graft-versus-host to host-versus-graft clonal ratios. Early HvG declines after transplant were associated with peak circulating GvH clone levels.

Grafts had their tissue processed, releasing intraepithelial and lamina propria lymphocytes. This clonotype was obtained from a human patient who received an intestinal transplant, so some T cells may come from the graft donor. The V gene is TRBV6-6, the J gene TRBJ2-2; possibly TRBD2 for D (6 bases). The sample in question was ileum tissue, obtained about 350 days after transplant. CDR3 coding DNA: TGTGCCAGCAGTCCCGGGACTTCAGGCACCGGGGAGCTGTTTTTT. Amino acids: CASSPGTSGTGELFF.